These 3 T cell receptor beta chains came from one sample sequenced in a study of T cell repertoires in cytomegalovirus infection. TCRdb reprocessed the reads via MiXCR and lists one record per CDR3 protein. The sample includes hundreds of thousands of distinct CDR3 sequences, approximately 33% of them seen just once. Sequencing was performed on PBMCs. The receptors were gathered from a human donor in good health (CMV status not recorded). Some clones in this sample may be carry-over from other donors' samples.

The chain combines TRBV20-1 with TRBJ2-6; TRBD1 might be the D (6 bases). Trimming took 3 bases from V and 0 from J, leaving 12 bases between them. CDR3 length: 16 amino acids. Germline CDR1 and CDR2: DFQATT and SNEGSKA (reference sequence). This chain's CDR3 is CSASPGQPSGANVLTF. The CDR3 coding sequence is TGCAGTGCTAGTCCCGGACAGCCCTCTGGGGCCAACGTCCTGACTTTC.

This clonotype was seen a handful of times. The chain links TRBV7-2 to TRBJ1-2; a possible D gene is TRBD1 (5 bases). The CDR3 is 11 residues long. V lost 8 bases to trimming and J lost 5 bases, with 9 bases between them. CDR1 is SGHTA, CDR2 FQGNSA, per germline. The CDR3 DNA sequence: TGTGCCAGCCAAGGGGCGTATGGCTACACCTTC. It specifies CASQGAYGYTF. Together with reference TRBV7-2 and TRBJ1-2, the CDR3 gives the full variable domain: GAGVSQSPSNKVTEKGKDVELRCDPISGHTALYWYRQSLGQGLEFLIYFQGNSAPDKSGLPSDRFSAERTGGSVSTLTIQRTQQEDSAVYLCASQGAYGYTFGSGTRLTVV.

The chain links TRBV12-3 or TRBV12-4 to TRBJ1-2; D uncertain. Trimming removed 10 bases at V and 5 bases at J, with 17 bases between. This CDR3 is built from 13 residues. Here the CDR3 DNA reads TGTGCCAACGAGTTAGGGATAGGGTATGGCTACACCTTC. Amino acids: CANELGIGYGYTF.